This T cell receptor beta chain was sequenced during a study of cytomegalovirus exposure and HLA in healthy donors. Whole-study findings and limits: There were fewer than 200 TCR beta chains listed as cytomegalovirus-associated.

Primers: 60 Vbeta forward and 13 Jbeta reverse. Sequencing was performed with immunoSEQ multiplex PCR; in TCRdb, only in-frame clones are kept and a portion is missing. The data show some 140,000 clones, roughly four fifths seen once. Comments on this clone: Its antigen is unidentified.

Trimming cost V 4 bases and J 4 bases; bases outside gene matches: 5. The CDR3 sequence is 15 residues long. Germline V lookup: CDR1 MNHEY, CDR2 SMNVEV (reference sequence). J is TRBJ2-2 and V is TRBV27, with 8 bases lining up with TRBD1. The sequencing sample was made of PBMCs. The sequence was obtained from a young man in good health and CMV-seronegative. The CDR3 coding sequence is TGTGCCAGCAGTTCCAGGGGGCACGGCACCGGGGAGCTGTTTTTT. Its protein is CASSSRGHGTGELFF.